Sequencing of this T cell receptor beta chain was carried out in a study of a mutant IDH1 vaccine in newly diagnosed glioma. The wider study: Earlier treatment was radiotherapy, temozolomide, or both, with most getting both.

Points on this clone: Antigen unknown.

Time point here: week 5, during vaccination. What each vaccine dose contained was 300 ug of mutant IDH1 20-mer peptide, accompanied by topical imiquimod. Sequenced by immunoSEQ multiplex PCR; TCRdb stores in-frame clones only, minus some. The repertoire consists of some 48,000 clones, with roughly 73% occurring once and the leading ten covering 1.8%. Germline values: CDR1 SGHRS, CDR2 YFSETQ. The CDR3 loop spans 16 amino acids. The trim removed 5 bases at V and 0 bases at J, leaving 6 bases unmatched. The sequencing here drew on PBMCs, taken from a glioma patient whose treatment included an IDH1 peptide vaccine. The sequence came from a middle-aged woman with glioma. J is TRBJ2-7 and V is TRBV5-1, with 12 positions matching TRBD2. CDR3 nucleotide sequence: TGCGCCAGCAGGGCTAGCGGGGGGGGCACCTCCTACGAGCAGTACTTC. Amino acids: CASRASGGGTSYEQYF.